These 16 T cell receptor beta chains share one sample of origin, sequenced in a study of regulatory T cells in long-lasting Graves disease. The sample's time point: persistent/refractory GD, antithyroid drugs over 5 years with positive TRAb. Following extraction of RNA from PBMCs, that RNA was used to make the TCR library. Sequencing libraries for TCR beta were prepared with iRepertoire HTBI primers and Arm-PCR of CDR3 regions. TCRdb fed the multiplex PCR reads into MiXCR, producing one record per CDR3 protein. The sample yields roughly 400,000 distinct CDR3 sequences, roughly 23% seen once. The input for sequencing was peripheral blood mononuclear cells (PBMCs), taken when the disease was refractory, from a patient treated with antithyroid drugs. All receptors come from a female donor with Graves disease.

This clonotype has just a few counts. This sequence joins TRBV12-3 or TRBV12-4 and TRBJ2-7; 12 bases line up with TRBD2. The ends lost 2 bases at V and 4 bases at J; junction bases unmatched: 3. This CDR3 contains 15 residues. CDR3 residues: CASSLRTSGVYEQYF. In DNA form, the CDR3 reads TGTGCCAGCAGTTTAAGGACTAGCGGGGTATACGAGCAGTACTTC.

This clonotype was seen at least ten times. V is TRBV7-2 and J is TRBJ2-7; D unresolved. Between the trimmed V and J ends, which lost 3 bases and 1 base, there was a span of 7 bases. CDR3 length equals 13 residues. The V gene's germline CDR1 is SGHTA and CDR2 FQGNSA. CDR3 in amino acids: CASSFPLSYEQYF. CDR3 coding DNA: TGTGCCAGCAGCTTTCCTTTGTCCTACGAGCAGTACTTC.

This clonotype was recorded many times. This sequence joins TRBV28 and TRBJ2-7; 8 bases are a match to TRBD1. CDR3 length: 12 amino acids. Germline-derived CDR1 and CDR2 are MDHEN and SYDVKM. With 5 bases clipped from V and 12 bases from J, the junction kept 9 bases outside the gene matches. The CDR3: CASSPQGAEMYF. The CDR3 DNA reads TGTGCCAGCAGTCCTCAGGGGGCGGAGATGTACTTC.

In this sample, this clonotype turned up once. The V call is TRBV12-3 or TRBV12-4, the J call TRBJ2-3, with TRBD2 matching over 10 bases. Trimming at V came to 0 bases and at J to 5 bases, leaving 5 bases not matched to a gene. CDR3 length equals 16 residues. The CDR3 DNA is TGTGCCAGCAGTTTAGCGGGACTAGCGTGGGGAGATACGCAGTATTTT. This sequence encodes CASSLAGLAWGDTQYF.

This clonotype was seen repeatedly, ten times or more. V gene TRBV29-1 combines with J gene TRBJ2-5; D is unresolved. The CDR3 has 13 residues. Per the germline V gene, CDR1 is SQVTM and CDR2 is ANQGSEA. V shed 5 bases and J shed 0 bases, with 10 bases lying between them. The CDR3 DNA reads TGCAGCGTTACCGACCCGTACCAAGAGACCCAGTACTTC. Protein sequence: CSVTDPYQETQYF.

This clonotype was found many times. The chain is built from TRBV10-3 and TRBJ2-5, with TRBD2 matching 11 bases. The CDR3 contains 15 residues. The germline V gene has CDR1 ENHRY and CDR2 SYGVKD. The V gene end was trimmed by 7 bases and the J gene end by 5 bases; junction bases not matched to a gene: 9. The DNA for the CDR3 is TGTGCCATCACTCCTATAGCGGGAGGGCGGGAGACCCAGTACTTC. Its protein product is CAITPIAGGRETQYF.

This clonotype was counted at least ten times. The chain has TRBV5-1 and TRBJ2-2; possibly TRBD2 for D (6 bases). In germline, CDR1 is SGHRS, CDR2 YFSETQ. This CDR3 is 16 amino acids long. The V gene lost 0 bases and the J gene lost 4 bases, with 13 bases spanning the gap. The DNA for the CDR3 is TGCGCCAGCAGCTTGGCGGGAGCCGGTTTCACCGGGGAGCTGTTTTTT. It specifies CASSLAGAGFTGELFF.

This clonotype appeared many times. This sequence joins TRBV29-1 and TRBJ1-1; TRBD1 aligns across 9 bases. The V gene end was trimmed by 4 bases and the J gene end by 1 base; junction bases not matched to a gene: 4. Germline V gene lookup returns CDR1 SQVTM and CDR2 ANQGSEA. The CDR3 runs to 14 residues. The chain's CDR3 is CSVVTGGGNTEAFF. DNA for the CDR3: TGCAGCGTTGTTACAGGGGGCGGGAACACTGAAGCTTTCTTT. Combining the CDR3 with reference TRBV29-1 and TRBJ1-1 gives the whole variable domain SAVISQKPSRDICQRGTSLTIQCQVDSQVTMMFWYRQQPGQSLTLIATANQGSEATYESGFVIDKFPISRPNLTFSTLTVSNMSPEDSSIYLCSVVTGGGNTEAFFGQGTRLTVV.

This clonotype has ten or more counts. V and J are TRBV6-1 and TRBJ2-7, with D maybe TRBD2 (5 bases). The CDR3 runs to 12 residues. V lost 10 bases to trimming and J lost 5 bases, with 15 bases between them. Germline-derived CDR1 and CDR2 are MNHNS and SASEGT. The CDR3 coding sequence is TGTGCCACCCCCGGGATTTTTCACGAGCAGTACTTC. Translated: CATPGIFHEQYF.

This clonotype was observed at least ten times. This rearrangement joins TRBV28 to TRBJ2-2, with a possible D match to TRBD2 (6 bases). Germline V gene lookup returns CDR1 MDHEN and CDR2 SYDVKM. This CDR3 is 15 amino acids long. V lost 6 bases and J 6 bases, leaving 17 bases between the germline ends. CDR3 protein: CASSLYGSISGELFF. In nucleotides, the CDR3 is TGTGCCAGCAGCCTGTACGGGAGTATTTCCGGGGAGCTGTTTTTT.

There are many counts of this clonotype. The chain has TRBV19 and TRBJ1-5; D is possibly TRBD1 (5 bases). Between the trimmed V and J ends, which lost 6 bases and 5 bases, there was a span of 8 bases. The CDR3 is 12 residues long. Looked up from germline, CDR1 is LNHDA and CDR2 is SQIVND (reference sequence). The CDR3: CASSRGDQPQHF. The CDR3 coding sequence is TGTGCCAGTAGCCGAGGGGATCAGCCCCAGCATTTT.

The chain uses TRBV14 and TRBJ2-1; D is ambiguous. V was pared by 1 base and J by 7 bases, with 5 bases between. Germline V lookup: CDR1 SGHDN, CDR2 FVKESK. This CDR3 spans 12 amino acids. The DNA of the CDR3 is TGTGCCAGCAGCCAAGTCGGGAATGAGCAGTTCTTC. It specifies CASSQVGNEQFF. The variable domain in full, completed from reference TRBV14 and TRBJ2-1, reads EAGVTQFPSHSVIEKGQTVTLRCDPISGHDNLYWYRRVMGKEIKFLLHFVKESKQDESGMPNNRFLAERTGGTYSTLKVQPAELEDSGVYFCASSQVGNEQFFGPGTRLTVL.

The chain employs TRBV20-1 and TRBJ2-5; TRBD2 matches at 10 bases. In germline, CDR1 is DFQATT, CDR2 SNEGSKA (reference sequence). J was trimmed by 12 bases and V by 0 bases; bases with no gene match: 7. The CDR3 loop spans 13 amino acids. The chain's CDR3 is CSARDGTSAWEYF. The CDR3 DNA follows: TGCAGTGCTAGAGATGGGACTAGCGCTTGGGAGTACTTC.

At least ten counts were recorded for this clonotype. The gene calls are TRBV20-1 and TRBJ2-7; D not resolved. The V gene's germline CDR1 is DFQATT and CDR2 SNEGSKA (reference sequence). The V end was cut by 3 bases, the J end by 3 bases, with 9 bases between. This CDR3 contains 12 residues. The CDR3 DNA reads as TGCAGTGCTAGGAGTCTGTTCTACGAGCAGTACTTC. It specifies CSARSLFYEQYF.

The CDR3 DNA is TGTGCCAGCATCCTAGCGGGAGTCTACAATGAGCAGTTCTTC. Amino acids: CASILAGVYNEQFF. The V gene is TRBV12-3 or TRBV12-4, the J gene TRBJ2-1, with 10 bases aligning to TRBD2. CDR3 length: 14 residues. Losses at the gene ends were 7 bases for V and 3 bases for J; bases not matched to a gene: 3.

The chain is built from TRBV20-1 and TRBJ2-5, with D tentatively TRBD2 (7 bases). Germline CDR1 reads DFQATT; CDR2 reads SNEGSKA (reference sequence). The CDR3 runs 16 residues. The V end lost 0 bases, the J end lost 4 bases, and 18 bases lay between the germline ends. The CDR3 sequence: CSAREGWGGGRETQYF. The CDR3, as DNA: TGCAGTGCTAGAGAAGGGTGGGGCGGGGGCCGAGAGACCCAGTACTTC.